A single sample gave rise to the 25 T cell receptor beta chains below, sequenced in a study of T cells after yellow fever vaccination. TCRdb passed the 5' RACE reads through MiXCR, listing each CDR3 protein once. This table holds around 320,000 distinct CDR3 sequences, 3.5% to 4.5% found once. The source material was PBMCs, sampled 15 days after the yellow fever booster vaccination. These receptors came from a man between 18 and 35 years old who received the YFV17D yellow fever vaccine.

The genes are TRBV20-1 and TRBJ2-7; D gene unclear. Germline V gene sequence: CDR1 DFQATT, CDR2 SNEGSKA (reference sequence). V was cut by 2 bases and J by 3 bases, with 17 bases left in between. The CDR3 totals 15 residues. This CDR3 reads CSARPKSVGRYEQYF. DNA of the CDR3: TGCAGTGCTAGACCCAAGAGTGTAGGGCGCTACGAGCAGTACTTC.

This clonotype was seen ten or more times. The J gene is TRBJ1-1, the V gene TRBV5-1, with D unclear. From germline, CDR1 is SGHRS and CDR2 YFSETQ. The V end lost 4 bases, the J end lost 4 bases, and 20 bases lay between the germline ends. The CDR3 runs 16 residues. Here the CDR3 reads CASSIGDGDAGTEAFF. DNA for the CDR3: TGCGCCAGCAGCATTGGGGATGGGGATGCAGGCACTGAAGCTTTCTTT.

The table lists this clonotype with many counts. This chain joins TRBV12-3 or TRBV12-4 and TRBJ1-5; D perhaps matches TRBD1 (6 bases). V was clipped by 5 bases and J by 8 bases, with 16 bases between them. This CDR3 has 14 amino acids. The CDR3 nucleotides read TGTGCCAGCAGTCAGAACAGGGCCCATGAGCCCCAGCATTTT. Translation gives CASSQNRAHEPQHF.

This rearrangement joins TRBV7-9 to TRBJ1-3, with 9 bases that match TRBD1. V was pared by 6 bases and J by 3 bases, with 6 bases of the junction left unmatched. This CDR3 comprises 15 residues. Germline CDR1 is SEHNR and CDR2 is FQNEAQ (reference sequence). The CDR3 nucleotides are TGTGCCAGCAGAGCCCGGGACAGGGATGGAAACACCATATATTTT. Its protein is CASRARDRDGNTIYF.

This clonotype was detected many times. Relative to the germline gene, one junction end is altered; a read error may explain this. CDR3: CASSLGGSTDTQYF. The CDR3 region has the DNA TGTGCCAGCAGCTTAGGCGGAAGCACAGATACGCAGTATTTT. This chain connects TRBV5-1 to TRBJ2-3, with D hard to call. The CDR3 runs to 14 residues. Germline V gene sequence: CDR1 SGHRS, CDR2 YFSETQ.

This clonotype has at least ten counts. The chain is built from TRBV9 and TRBJ2-5, with 8 bases identical to TRBD2. The germline gives CDR1 SGDLS, CDR2 YYNGEE. Trimming at V came to 4 bases and at J to 4 bases, leaving 6 bases not matched to a gene. This CDR3 spans 14 amino acids. Here the CDR3 DNA reads TGTGCCAGCAGCCCTTCGGGGGGGCGAGAGACCCAGTACTTC. Translated, it gives CASSPSGGRETQYF. Full variable domain (rest looked up from reference TRBV9 and TRBJ2-5): DSGVTQTPKHLITATGQRVTLRCSPRSGDLSVYWYQQSLDQGLQFLIQYYNGEERAKGNILERFSAQQFPDLHSELNLSSLELGDSALYFCASSPSGGRETQYFGPGTRLLVL.

The rearrangement uses TRBV12-3 or TRBV12-4 and TRBJ1-1; no firm D call. V shed 4 bases and J shed 7 bases, with 10 bases lying between them. The CDR3 runs 12 residues. The CDR3 region is CASSSPGGEAFF. In nucleotides, the CDR3 is TGTGCCAGCAGTTCGCCGGGTGGTGAAGCTTTCTTT.

This clonotype was found a few times. The chain combines TRBV20-1 with TRBJ2-6; TRBD1 matches at 8 bases. The germline V gene has CDR1 DFQATT and CDR2 SNEGSKA (reference sequence). Losses at the gene ends were 6 bases for V and 0 bases for J; bases not matched to a gene: 13. The CDR3 spans 18 residues. The CDR3 sequence is CSAAFRTGPPSGANVLTF. The CDR3 DNA reads TGCAGTGCCGCTTTTAGGACAGGGCCTCCCTCTGGGGCCAACGTCCTGACTTTC.

This clonotype was found many times. The V gene is TRBV2, the J gene TRBJ1-5; D ambiguous. CDR3 size: 14 residues. The V end lost 5 bases, the J end lost 0 bases, and 8 bases lay between the germline ends. Germline CDR1 is SNHLY and CDR2 is FYNNEI. CDR3 in DNA: TGTGCCAGCAGTCGACATTATAGCAATCAGCCCCAGCATTTT. Translation: CASSRHYSNQPQHF.

J is TRBJ1-5 and V is TRBV4-1; D unclear. Germline CDR1 MGHRA, CDR2 YSYEKL. The CDR3 has 13 residues. V was clipped by 4 bases and J by 7 bases, with 11 bases between them. For the CDR3, the DNA is TGCGCCAGCAGCCTGCAGGCGGCGCAGCCCCAGCATTTT. Its translation: CASSLQAAQPQHF.

This clonotype appeared many times. The chain joins TRBV5-5 to TRBJ2-5, with 9 bases fitting TRBD2. Germline values: CDR1 SGHKS, CDR2 YYEKEE (reference sequence). V was pared by 4 bases and J by 5 bases, with 6 bases of the junction left unmatched. This CDR3 region has 14 residues. CDR3 nucleotides: TGTGCCAGCAGCCCCGCGGGAGGGGAGGAGACCCAGTACTTC. Its protein is CASSPAGGEETQYF.

V and J are TRBV12-3 or TRBV12-4 and TRBJ2-2; D not certain. V was pared by 5 bases and J by 9 bases, with 7 bases between. This CDR3 region has 11 residues. The CDR3 nucleotides are TGTGCCAGCAGTCCTTTACGGGAGCTGTTTTTT. Its translation: CASSPLRELFF.

Here the CDR3 reads CSVAQGTPNEKLFF. Written as DNA, the CDR3 is TGCAGCGTGGCACAGGGGACCCCTAATGAAAAACTGTTTTTT. V usage is TRBV29-1 and J usage is TRBJ1-4, with 7 bases identical to TRBD1. The CDR3 length is 14 residues. The ends lost 6 bases at V and 3 bases at J; junction bases unmatched: 7. The germline CDR1 and CDR2 sequences are SQVTM and ANQGSEA.

This clonotype has just a few counts. This chain connects TRBV7-2 to TRBJ2-7; the D gene is possibly TRBD1 (5 bases). CDR3 length: 13 amino acids. The V end lost 7 bases, the J end lost 6 bases, and 16 bases lay between the germline ends. Germline assignment: CDR1 SGHTA and CDR2 FQGNSA. CDR3 coding DNA: TGTGCCAGCACCTTTCAGGGTTTGGGCGAGCAGTACGTC. Translating gives CASTFQGLGEQYV.

This clonotype was picked up many times. V usage is TRBV7-2 and J usage is TRBJ1-5, with D possibly matching TRBD1 (6 bases). The CDR3 runs 15 residues. The germline CDR1 and CDR2 sequences are SGHTA and FQGNSA. Deletions cut 4 bases from V and 1 base from J, with 11 bases between. CDR3: CASSSQGISNQPQHF. CDR3 bases: TGTGCCAGCAGCTCACAGGGAATCAGCAATCAGCCCCAGCATTTT.

This clonotype came up many times. This chain joins TRBV29-1 and TRBJ2-2, with a weak D call TRBD1 (5 bases). Trimming removed 8 bases at V and 7 bases at J, with 17 bases between. Germline CDR1 SQVTM, CDR2 ANQGSEA. There are 13 residues in the CDR3. DNA for the CDR3: TGCAGCCTCCTTGGGGCGATCGGCGGGGAGCTGTTTTTT. Translated: CSLLGAIGGELFF.

This clonotype was picked up many times. The chain recombines TRBV2 with TRBJ2-7; unclear D gene. V lost 5 bases and J 0 bases, leaving 8 bases between the germline ends. Germline CDR1 is SNHLY and CDR2 is FYNNEI. The CDR3 consists of 13 residues. The chain's CDR3 is CASSLSPSYEQYF. In DNA form, the CDR3 reads TGTGCCAGCAGTTTATCCCCCTCCTACGAGCAGTACTTC.

This clonotype was seen a handful of times. The chain couples TRBV5-1 to TRBJ2-2; 9 bases are shared with TRBD1. Germline trimming cut 3 bases from V and 4 bases from J; bases unmatched to any gene: 7. Looked up from germline, CDR1 is SGHRS and CDR2 is YFSETQ. This CDR3 has 16 residues. Written as DNA, the CDR3 is TGCGCCAGCAGCTCGGGGGACAGGGCCGGCACCGGGGAGCTGTTTTTT. Translated: CASSSGDRAGTGELFF.

This sequence joins TRBV6-1 and TRBJ2-7; D is unresolved. Germline V gene sequence: CDR1 MNHNS, CDR2 SASEGT. The CDR3 covers 14 residues. Trimming took off 3 bases at V and 4 bases at J, with 13 bases between the two ends. The CDR3 sequence is CASSDLDAAYEQYF. The CDR3 coding sequence is TGTGCCAGCAGTGATTTAGACGCAGCTTACGAGCAGTACTTC.

This clonotype was seen repeatedly, ten times or more. V is TRBV7-9 and J is TRBJ2-1, with D maybe TRBD2 (6 bases). Germline-derived CDR1 and CDR2 are SEHNR and FQNEAQ (reference sequence). This CDR3 spans 13 amino acids. Trimming left V 8 bases short and J 6 bases short, with 14 bases between. CDR3 DNA sequence: TGTGCCAGCCGCAGGGAGGAGGGCAATGAGCAGTTCTTC. This encodes CASRREEGNEQFF.

V and J are TRBV7-2 and TRBJ2-5; D is undetermined. The CDR3 contains 9 residues. Germline lookup yields CDR1 SGHTA and CDR2 FQGNSA. V was pared by 11 bases and J by 2 bases, with 3 bases between. CDR3: CAGQETQYF. The CDR3 nucleotides read TGTGCCGGGCAAGAGACCCAGTACTTC.

This clonotype has more than one count but fewer than ten. The V and J genes are TRBV5-1 and TRBJ2-5; TRBD2 is a possible D gene (6 bases). The V gene's germline CDR1 is SGHRS and CDR2 YFSETQ. Between the trimmed V and J ends, which lost 1 base and 5 bases, there was a span of 12 bases. The length of the CDR3 is 14 residues. CDR3 DNA sequence: TGCGCCAGCAGCTTGATTCCAGGGAGGGAGACCCAGTACTTC. Translating gives CASSLIPGRETQYF.

This clonotype was detected many times. The CDR3 bases are TGTGCCAGCAGCCAAGGTCTAGCGGGAGCAACCGGGGAGCTGTTTTTT. It yields the protein CASSQGLAGATGELFF. The chain employs TRBV3-1 and TRBJ2-2, with TRBD2 matching over 10 bases. The V gene end was trimmed by 1 base and the J gene end by 5 bases; junction bases not matched to a gene: 4. Looked up from germline, CDR1 is LGHDT and CDR2 is YNNKEL (reference sequence). CDR3 length: 16 residues.

CDR3 in amino acids: CASSGLWTGNTDTQYF. CDR3 nucleotide sequence: TGTGCCAGCAGTGGACTGTGGACGGGAAACACAGATACGCAGTATTTT. The V call is TRBV6-1, the J call TRBJ2-3; tentatively, D is TRBD2 (5 bases). V lost 4 bases and J 2 bases, leaving 16 bases between the germline ends. From germline, CDR1 is MNHNS and CDR2 SASEGT. The CDR3 is 16 residues long.

This clonotype has only a few counts. The CDR3 nucleotides read TGTGCCAGCAGCTTACTCGGGGCCACCGGGGAGCTGTTTTTT. Translation: CASSLLGATGELFF. V is TRBV7-2 and J is TRBJ2-2; the D gene could be TRBD1 or TRBD2 (5 bases each). V lost 2 bases and J 4 bases, leaving 8 bases between the germline ends. The CDR3 runs to 14 residues. Germline V gene lookup returns CDR1 SGHTA and CDR2 FQGNSA.